The 24 T cell receptor beta chains given below trace back to one sample, sequenced in a study of beta chain features in type 1 diabetes (dated by TCRdb to the late 2010s). The paper as a whole reports these results and caveats: A moderate but significant shortening of TCRB CDR3 length was observed in type 1 diabetes patients in all four CD4+ subsets.

The antigens these receptors bind are not known. The receptor library was made with the immunoSEQ multiplex PCR assay. The High Capacity cDNA Reverse Transcription Kit was used to reverse transcribe all of the isolated RNA, meaning that expressed TCRB transcripts were what got sequenced. In TCRdb, the immuneACCESS table is reduced to in-frame sequences with V and J assigned. These tables do not hold every clone; where another copy was compared, an unresolved V gene accounts for under half, and the others remain unexplained. The sample includes around 250,000 clones, with approximately 25% observed a single time. Clones ranked in the top ten supply around 0.011% of the sample. Sequenced: naive CD4+ T cells from blood. Taken with the paper, the label for cell subset or site translates to: true naive CD4+ T cells. These receptors were taken from a woman aged 25-40 years with type 1 diabetes.

There are a few counts of this clone. The chain employs TRBV7-3 and TRBJ2-2; weak D call: TRBD1 (5 bases). Looked up from germline, CDR1 is SGHTA and CDR2 is FQGTGA. Deletions cut 3 bases from V and 1 base from J, with 9 bases between. CDR3 length: 15 amino acids. The chain's CDR3 is CASSFRQGNTGELFF. The CDR3 DNA follows: TGTGCCAGCAGCTTTAGGCAGGGGAACACCGGGGAGCTGTTTTTT.

The V gene is TRBV30, the J gene TRBJ2-3; the D gene is possibly TRBD1 (6 bases). With 4 bases removed from V and 3 bases from J, the gap between germline ends came to 8 bases. This CDR3 has 12 residues. Germline CDR1 is GTSNPN and CDR2 is SVGIG (reference sequence). CDR3: CAWTTGTDTQYF. CDR3 coding DNA: TGTGCCTGGACTACAGGGACAGATACGCAGTATTTT.

This chain connects TRBV2 to TRBJ2-7, with TRBD1 as a possible D gene (6 bases). Trimming left V 6 bases short and J 1 base short, with 10 bases between. Germline V CDR1 and CDR2: SNHLY, FYNNEI. CDR3 size: 13 residues. The CDR3 nucleotides are TGTGCCAGCAGGAGGACAGCATCCTACGAGCAGTACTTC. Amino acid sequence: CASRRTASYEQYF.

V gene TRBV7-9 combines with J gene TRBJ2-2; D is perhaps TRBD1 (5 bases). Germline loops: CDR1 SEHNR, CDR2 FQNEAQ (reference sequence). The CDR3 covers 12 residues. V was cut by 7 bases and J by 6 bases, with 9 bases left in between. CDR3 protein: CASTSGPGELFF. CDR3 DNA sequence: TGTGCCAGCACCTCAGGGCCCGGGGAGCTGTTTTTT.

The J gene is TRBJ1-4, the V gene TRBV2; the D is unclear. V was cut by 2 bases and J by 6 bases, with 16 bases left in between. CDR3 length equals 16 residues. In germline, CDR1 is SNHLY, CDR2 FYNNEI. The CDR3 spells CASSEWRDMQDEKLFF. CDR3 DNA sequence: TGTGCCAGCAGTGAATGGCGTGATATGCAGGATGAAAAACTGTTTTTT.

The V call is TRBV7-4, the J call TRBJ2-3, with 10 bases fitting TRBD2. CDR1 and CDR2 from the germline V gene are SGHVT and SQSDAQ. Germline trimming cut 2 bases from V and 5 bases from J; bases unmatched to any gene: 10. The CDR3 covers 17 residues. The CDR3 DNA reads as TGTGCCAGCAGCTTATTCCCCAGCGGGAGGGCCGGAGATACGCAGTATTTT. This gives the protein CASSLFPSGRAGDTQYF. Combining the CDR3 with reference TRBV7-4 and TRBJ2-3 gives the whole variable domain GAGVSQSPRYKVAKRGRDVALRCDSISGHVTLYWYRQTLGQGSEVLTYSQSDAQRDKSGRPSGRFSAERPERSVSTLKIQRTEQGDSAVYLCASSLFPSGRAGDTQYFGPGTRLTVL.

Notes on this clone: The sample has other DNA sequences that encode this CDR3 too. The genes are TRBV30 and TRBJ2-5, with TRBD1 matching over 7 bases. Germline CDR1 GTSNPN, CDR2 SVGIG (reference sequence). CDR3 size: 13 residues. With 4 bases clipped from V and 0 bases from J, the junction kept 2 bases outside the gene matches. The CDR3 DNA sequence: TGTGCCTGGACCGGACAGGACCAAGAGACCCAGTACTTC. Residues: CAWTGQDQETQYF.

This chain links TRBV11-3 with TRBJ2-5; D is unclear. Trimming removed 3 bases from V and 2 bases from J, with 10 bases in between. Germline-derived CDR1 and CDR2 are SGHNT and YENEEA. This CDR3 has 14 residues. DNA of the CDR3: TGTGCCAGCAGCTTTAGTCGAGTTCAAGAGACCCAGTACTTC. Translation gives CASSFSRVQETQYF.

V usage is TRBV19 and J usage is TRBJ2-7; tentatively, D is TRBD1 (6 bases). V shed 1 base and J shed 4 bases, with 11 bases lying between them. Looked up from germline, CDR1 is LNHDA and CDR2 is SQIVND (reference sequence). CDR3 length: 14 amino acids. The CDR3 nucleotides are TGTGCCAGTAGTATAGCAGGGGATCGTTACGAGCAGTACTTC. Its translation is CASSIAGDRYEQYF.

This clone was seen more than once but under ten times. The chain carries TRBV30 and TRBJ2-7; D gene unclear. This CDR3 has 11 amino acids. CDR1 is GTSNPN and CDR2 is SVGIG in the germline V gene (reference sequence). With 2 bases removed from V and 2 bases from J, the gap between germline ends came to 4 bases. Here the CDR3 DNA reads TGTGCCTGGAGTTCGGCCTACGAGCAGTACTTC. Its translation is CAWSSAYEQYF.

A few counts support this clone. The J gene is TRBJ2-7, the V gene TRBV5-1, with 8 bases lining up with TRBD1. Germline CDR1 SGHRS, CDR2 YFSETQ. This CDR3 has 15 residues. V lost 2 bases, J lost 2 bases, and 6 bases stayed unmatched. For the CDR3, the DNA is TGCGCCAGCAGCTTACCGACAGGGGCGACCTACGAGCAGTACTTC. It translates to CASSLPTGATYEQYF.

This clone has just a few counts. In nucleotides, the CDR3 is TGTGCCTGGAGTGGTGGGACTCCGACCTTTACTAGCACAGATACGCAGTATTTT. This sequence encodes CAWSGGTPTFTSTDTQYF. This chain uses TRBV30 with TRBJ2-3; possibly TRBD2 for D (6 bases). Between the trimmed V and J ends, which lost 1 base and 0 bases, there was a span of 20 bases. Looked up from germline, CDR1 is GTSNPN and CDR2 is SVGIG (reference sequence). The CDR3 loop spans 18 amino acids.

This clone was detected a few times. The chain joins TRBV2 to TRBJ2-1; a weak D match, TRBD1 (6 bases). CDR3 size: 13 residues. The V gene lost 6 bases and the J gene lost 6 bases, with 12 bases spanning the gap. The germline gives CDR1 SNHLY, CDR2 FYNNEI. The CDR3 DNA sequence: TGTGCCAGCAGGGAAACAGGGCTCAATGAGCAGTTCTTC. This sequence encodes CASRETGLNEQFF.

In this sample, this clone turned up a few times. The rearrangement uses TRBV29-1 and TRBJ2-3; D perhaps matches TRBD1 (5 bases). The CDR3 runs 14 residues. The V end was cut by 8 bases, the J end by 1 base, with 16 bases between. Germline V gives CDR1 SQVTM, CDR2 ANQGSEA. The CDR3 sequence: CSSEGVGGTDTQYF. The DNA of the CDR3 is TGCAGCTCGGAAGGGGTTGGTGGCACAGATACGCAGTATTTT.

The J gene is TRBJ2-7, the V gene TRBV2; D may be TRBD1 (6 bases). Trimming cost V 5 bases and J 5 bases, with 13 bases left between them. Germline CDR1 and CDR2: SNHLY and FYNNEI. The CDR3 consists of 13 residues. The CDR3: CASSSDRYDEQYF. CDR3 nucleotide sequence: TGTGCCAGCAGTAGCGACAGGTACGACGAGCAGTACTTC.

The chain carries TRBV9 and TRBJ2-7; tentatively, D is TRBD2 (5 bases). Looked up from germline, CDR1 is SGDLS and CDR2 is YYNGEE. V dropped 3 bases and J dropped 3 bases, with 13 bases sitting between them. This CDR3 spans 14 amino acids. CDR3 amino acids: CASSASLAGYEQYF. The CDR3 nucleotides read TGTGCCAGCAGCGCTTCTCTGGCGGGCTACGAGCAGTACTTC.

This clone was seen only a few times. This chain's CDR3 is CASNPTGMGSYEQYF. The CDR3 DNA sequence: TGTGCCAGCAACCCGACAGGGATGGGGTCCTACGAGCAGTACTTC. The chain couples TRBV6-1 to TRBJ2-7, with 7 bases fitting TRBD1. Germline values: CDR1 MNHNS, CDR2 SASEGT. This CDR3 comprises 15 residues. J was trimmed by 1 base and V by 7 bases; bases with no gene match: 10.

The sample holds a few counts of this clone. CDR3 bases: TGTGCCAGCAGCTCCCCCTACGGGGAGCTGTTTTTT. Encoded protein: CASSSPYGELFF. The chain carries TRBV7-9 and TRBJ2-2; D not certain. The CDR3 loop spans 12 amino acids. Germline V gives CDR1 SEHNR, CDR2 FQNEAQ (reference sequence). The V gene lost 4 bases and the J gene lost 7 bases, with 7 bases spanning the gap.

The V and J genes are TRBV6-1 and TRBJ1-5, with no clear D. CDR1 is MNHNS and CDR2 is SASEGT in the germline V gene. Trimming took off 6 bases at V and 4 bases at J, with 10 bases between the two ends. The CDR3 runs 13 residues. CDR3 in DNA: TGTGCCAGCAGGGAGGTCTCTAATCAGCCCCAGCATTTT. As protein: CASREVSNQPQHF.

Comment on this clone: One end of the junction fails to match germline, which may point to a read error. V and J are TRBV30 and TRBJ1-2; 7 positions match TRBD1. CDR1 GTSNPN and CDR2 SVGIG come from the germline V gene (reference sequence). This CDR3 has 13 amino acids. The CDR3 protein is CAWSVQGNFGYTF. CDR3 nucleotide sequence: TGTGCCTGGAGTGTACAGGGGAACTTTGGCTACACCTTC.

This chain links TRBV19 with TRBJ2-5, with TRBD1 as a possible D gene (5 bases). The germline gives CDR1 LNHDA, CDR2 SQIVND (reference sequence). V gave up 1 base and J gave up 4 bases, with 10 bases separating them. The CDR3 contains 14 residues. The CDR3: CASSIGGIGETQYF. The DNA of the CDR3 is TGTGCCAGTAGTATAGGGGGCATTGGAGAGACCCAGTACTTC. Based on the CDR3 plus reference TRBV19 and TRBJ2-5, the full variable domain is DGGITQSPKYLFRKEGQNVTLSCEQNLNHDAMYWYRQDPGQGLRLIYYSQIVNDFQKGDIAEGYSVSREKKESFPLTVTSAQKNPTAFYLCASSIGGIGETQYFGPGTRLLVL.

The sample holds a few counts of this clone. This chain connects TRBV18 to TRBJ1-5; D remains unclear. This CDR3 has 16 amino acids. Germline V lookup: CDR1 KGHSH, CDR2 LQKENI. Trimming removed 2 bases at V and 1 base at J, with 12 bases between. The CDR3 spells CASSPTNTESNQPQHF. As DNA, the CDR3 is TGTGCCAGCTCACCAACTAACACGGAAAGCAATCAGCCCCAGCATTTT.

This clone was detected a few times. This chain joins TRBV23-1 and TRBJ1-4, with a weak D call TRBD1 (5 bases). TRBV23-1 falls under the ORF class, with uncertain function. V lost 3 bases and J lost 8, with 13 bases in between. This CDR3 region has 14 residues. Written as DNA, the CDR3 is TGCGCCAGCAGTCAGCAGGGTGTCGGGGAAAAACTGTTTTTT. Translating gives CASSQQGVGEKLFF.

This clone was seen a few times. The chain has TRBV18 and TRBJ1-2; 9 bases map to TRBD1. Per germline, CDR1 KGHSH and CDR2 LQKENI. V lost 2 bases to trimming and J lost 6 bases; unmatched junction nucleotides: 1. The CDR3 contains 13 residues. DNA of the CDR3: TGTGCCAGCTCACCAAGGGACAGGGATGGCTACACCTTC. It codes for CASSPRDRDGYTF.